This T cell receptor (beta chain) was identified during a study of cytomegalovirus exposure and HLA in healthy donors. Study results and caveats: In an earlier analysis, most TCR beta V segments were productive about 87% or about 30% of the time. Presence/absence analyses supposed approximately even sequencing depth among donors. As confirmed in vitro, a few CMV-associated chains were specific for CMV antigens.

Turning to this clone: Its specificity is not known.

The PCR used 60 Vbeta and 13 Jbeta primers. Profiling relied on immunoSEQ multiplex PCR, and the TCRdb table lists in-frame clones only, not all of them. The sample shows some 51,000 clones, around 79% of them seen only once. Looked up from germline, CDR1 is LNHDA and CDR2 is SQIVND (reference sequence). V gave up 3 bases and J gave up 0 bases, with 11 bases separating them. This CDR3 contains 15 residues. The TCR was taken from a female donor in good health and CMV-seronegative. Sample: PBMCs. The V gene is TRBV19, the J gene TRBJ1-1; TRBD1 is a possible D gene (5 bases). The CDR3 DNA reads TGTGCCAGTAGTATGGGAGGGGAAATGAACACTGAAGCTTTCTTT. Translation gives CASSMGGEMNTEAFF.